One T cell receptor beta chain is described in this entry. Its antigen is unidentified. The data stem from a study of PD-1 blockade in classical Hodgkin lymphoma. Study-level findings and limits: By cycle point C4D1, TCR diversity had risen significantly in CD4+ cells (but not CD8+ cells). It was among complete responders that baseline diversity resembled that of newly diagnosed patients. Relative to healthy donors, newly diagnosed patients reportedly had lower baseline TCR diversity, which was reported as lower still in relapsed/refractory patients.

Noted time point: cycle 4 day 1 (C4D1), after 6 weeks of nivolumab. Relapse was seen in all patients after autologous stem cell transplantation, and brentuximab vedotin exposure was variable. Complete response, partial response or progressive disease made up the best responses. V was clipped by 7 bases and J by 0 bases, with 10 bases between them. The CDR3 is 14 residues long. The germline gives CDR1 ENHRY, CDR2 SYGVKD. The protocol was immunoSEQ multiplex PCR, while the TCRdb copy is restricted to in-frame clones and leaves out a portion. Of about 41,000 clones in the sample, 60% to 80% are singletons; the top ten hold over 2.5%.

The V and J genes are TRBV10-3 and TRBJ2-1; weak D call: TRBD2 (5 bases). This TCR derives from a human donor with classical Hodgkin lymphoma. This material consisted of peripheral blood mononuclear cells (PBMCs), taken before the fourth cycle of nivolumab. For the CDR3, the DNA is TGTGCCATCAATAAAGAGGGCTCCTACAATGAGCAGTTCTTC. This sequence encodes CAINKEGSYNEQFF.